Only a few counts were recorded for the clone carrying this T cell receptor beta chain. Its specificity is not known. RNA was isolated and reverse transcribed to cDNA, the sequencing template. Assay: immunoSEQ multiplex PCR; the TCRdb copy retains only in-frame clones and omits some. The repertoire has some 150,000 clones, around 58% of them found once; the top ten carry 6.4%. This record comes from a study of CD8+ T cells in alopecia areata. The wider study: Treated individuals took tofacitinib by mouth, 5 to 10 mg twice daily.

Study-wide findings and caveats: Scalp specimens additionally yield sequences from normal skin's resident alphabeta T cells. Compared with normal scalp, lesional scalp had higher clonality and more expanded CD8+ clones.

Sequenced here: CD4+ T cells sorted from blood, sampled at week 0. The receptor comes from a human donor with alopecia areata.

This CDR3 reads CSSWDSYGYTF. DNA of the CDR3: TGCAGCTCCTGGGACAGCTATGGCTACACCTTC. The genes are TRBV29-1 and TRBJ1-2, with 7 nucleotides matching TRBD1. V lost 8 bases, J lost 4 bases, and 4 bases stayed unmatched. The CDR3 consists of 11 residues. Germline CDR1 SQVTM, CDR2 ANQGSEA.